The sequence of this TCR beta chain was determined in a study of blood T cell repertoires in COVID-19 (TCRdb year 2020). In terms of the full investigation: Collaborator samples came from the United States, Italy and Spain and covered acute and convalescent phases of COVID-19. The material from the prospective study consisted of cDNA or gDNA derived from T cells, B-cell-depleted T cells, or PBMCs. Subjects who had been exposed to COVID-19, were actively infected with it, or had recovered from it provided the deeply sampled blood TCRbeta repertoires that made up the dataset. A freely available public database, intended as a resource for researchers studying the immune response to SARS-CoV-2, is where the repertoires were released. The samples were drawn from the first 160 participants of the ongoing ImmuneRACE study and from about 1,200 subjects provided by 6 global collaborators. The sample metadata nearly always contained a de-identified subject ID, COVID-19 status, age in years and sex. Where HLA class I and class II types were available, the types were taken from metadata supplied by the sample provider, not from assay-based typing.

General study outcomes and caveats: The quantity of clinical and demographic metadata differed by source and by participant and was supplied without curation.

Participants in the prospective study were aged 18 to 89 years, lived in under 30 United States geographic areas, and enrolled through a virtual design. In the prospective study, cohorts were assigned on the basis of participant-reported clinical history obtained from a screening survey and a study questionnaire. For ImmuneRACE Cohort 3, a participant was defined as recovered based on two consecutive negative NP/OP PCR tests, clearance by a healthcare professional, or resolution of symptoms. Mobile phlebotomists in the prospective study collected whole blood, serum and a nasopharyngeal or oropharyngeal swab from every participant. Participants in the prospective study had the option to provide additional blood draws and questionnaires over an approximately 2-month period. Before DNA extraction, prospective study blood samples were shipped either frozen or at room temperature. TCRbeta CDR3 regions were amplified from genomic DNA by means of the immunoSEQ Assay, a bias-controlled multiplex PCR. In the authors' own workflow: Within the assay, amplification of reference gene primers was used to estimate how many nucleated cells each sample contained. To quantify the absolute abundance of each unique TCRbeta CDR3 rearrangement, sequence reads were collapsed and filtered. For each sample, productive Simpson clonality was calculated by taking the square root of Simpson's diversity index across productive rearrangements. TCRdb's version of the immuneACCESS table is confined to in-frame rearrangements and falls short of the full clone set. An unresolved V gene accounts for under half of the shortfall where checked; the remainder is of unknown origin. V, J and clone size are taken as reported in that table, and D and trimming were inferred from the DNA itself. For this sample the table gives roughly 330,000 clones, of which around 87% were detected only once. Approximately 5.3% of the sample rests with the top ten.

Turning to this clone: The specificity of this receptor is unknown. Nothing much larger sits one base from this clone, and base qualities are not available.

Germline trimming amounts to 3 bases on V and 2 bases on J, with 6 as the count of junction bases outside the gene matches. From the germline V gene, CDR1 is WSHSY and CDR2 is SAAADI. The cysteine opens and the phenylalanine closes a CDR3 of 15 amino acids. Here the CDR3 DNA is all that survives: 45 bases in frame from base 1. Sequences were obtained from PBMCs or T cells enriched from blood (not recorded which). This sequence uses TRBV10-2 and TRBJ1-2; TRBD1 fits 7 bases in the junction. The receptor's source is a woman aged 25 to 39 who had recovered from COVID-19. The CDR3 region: CASSDFGRGNYGYTF. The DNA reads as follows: TGCGCCAGCAGTGACTTTGGCAGGGGGAACTATGGCTACACCTTC.